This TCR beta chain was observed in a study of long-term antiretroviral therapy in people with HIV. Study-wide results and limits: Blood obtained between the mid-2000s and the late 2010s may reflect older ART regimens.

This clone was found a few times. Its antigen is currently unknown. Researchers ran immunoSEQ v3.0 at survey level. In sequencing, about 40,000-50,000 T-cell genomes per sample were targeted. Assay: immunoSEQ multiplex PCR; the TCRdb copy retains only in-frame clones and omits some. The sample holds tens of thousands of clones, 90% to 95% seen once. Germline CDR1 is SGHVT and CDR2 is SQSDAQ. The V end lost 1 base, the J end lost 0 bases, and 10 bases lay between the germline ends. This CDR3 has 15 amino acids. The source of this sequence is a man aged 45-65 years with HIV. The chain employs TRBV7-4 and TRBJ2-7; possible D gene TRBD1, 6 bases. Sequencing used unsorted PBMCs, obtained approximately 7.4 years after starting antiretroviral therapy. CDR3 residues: CASSLDGTHSYEQYF. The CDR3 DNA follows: TGTGCCAGCAGCTTAGACGGGACACACTCCTACGAGCAGTACTTC.